Below, one T cell receptor (beta chain) is given with its context. Per the authors' pipeline: Counts of nucleated cells, estimated from reference gene primer amplification, were obtained. Repertoires were generated with immunoSEQ multiplex PCR, while TCRdb's copy carries only in-frame clones and drops some. V and J calls and clone size follow that table, whereas D and trimming were derived from the DNA. The sample holds tens of thousands of clones; roughly 84% are singletons and the top ten take approximately 10%. These data are taken from a study of blood T cell repertoires in COVID-19. Study context: The United States, Italy and Spain supplied acute and convalescent COVID-19 samples. T cells, B-cell-depleted T cells, or PBMCs provided the cDNA or gDNA that served as material.

V lost 1 base to trimming and J lost 9 bases, with 13 bases between them. Germline assignment: CDR1 SGHTA and CDR2 FQGNSA. This CDR3 is 13 amino acids long. Patients from Seattle were sampled longitudinally, starting during active infection. This rearrangement joins TRBV7-2 to TRBJ2-7; D not resolved. The specimen was peripheral blood. The receptor was derived from a young man with COVID-19, enrolled during active disease. CDR3 sequence: CASSLVLSPGQYF. CDR3 in DNA: TGTGCCAGCAGCTTAGTACTAAGTCCCGGGCAGTACTTC. The variable domain in full, completed from reference TRBV7-2 and TRBJ2-7, reads GAGVSQSPSNKVTEKGKDVELRCDPISGHTALYWYRQSLGQGLEFLIYFQGNSAPDKSGLPSDRFSAERTGGSVSTLTIQRTQQEDSAVYLCASSLVLSPGQYFGPGTRLTVT.